This T cell receptor beta chain was identified in a study of control samples from healthy donors and cancer patients. Profiling relied on immunoSEQ multiplex PCR, and the TCRdb table lists in-frame clones only, not all of them. The sample gives approximately 70,000 clones, 87% of which show up once; under 3% is in the top ten. Germline V gives CDR1 SQVTM, CDR2 ANQGSEA. Trimming took 1 base from V and 5 from J; bases not matched to a gene: 1. This CDR3 has 12 residues. This clone was picked up a small number of times. Material for sequencing was PBMCs. The sequence was collected from a woman aged 45-59 years with head and neck cancer. The chain employs TRBV29-1 and TRBJ1-1, with 7 bases matching TRBD1. The CDR3 here is CSVEVTGTEAFF. The CDR3, as DNA: TGCAGCGTTGAAGTGACAGGGACTGAAGCTTTCTTT.